These 14 T cell receptor beta chains share one sample of origin, sequenced in a study of T cells in Graves' hyperthyroidism and ophthalmopathy. The CDR3 regions of TCR beta were amplified from RNA transcripts. The HTBI set primed first-round TCR CDR3 RT-PCR. TCRdb analysed the multiplex PCR reads with MiXCR anew, one entry per CDR3 protein. This repertoire shows hundreds of thousands of distinct CDR3 sequences, under 15% found once; its top ten account for about 9.1%. Sequenced material: blood. Source of these receptors: a woman aged 18-35 years with Graves' hyperthyroidism.

This clonotype has at least ten counts. This chain connects TRBV12-3 or TRBV12-4 to TRBJ2-7; possible D gene TRBD1, 5 bases. The CDR3 is 11 amino acids. Between the trimmed V and J ends, which lost 6 bases and 3 bases, there was a span of 6 bases. The CDR3, as DNA: TGTGCCAGCAGCAGGGACTACGAGCAGTACTTC. Its protein product is CASSRDYEQYF.

Comments on this clonotype: One base away lies a much larger clone, so this may be a sequencing read error. The V call is TRBV6-6, the J call TRBJ2-3; 7 positions agree with TRBD2. Germline CDR1 MNHNY, CDR2 SVGAGI (reference sequence). The length of the CDR3 is 16 residues. CDR3 protein: CASSYSWGGLTDMQYF. For the CDR3, the DNA is TGTGCCAGCAGTTACTCGTGGGGAGGGCTCACAGATATGCAGTATTTT.

The chain combines TRBV10-3 with TRBJ2-1; possibly TRBD1 or TRBD2 for D (5 bases each). The germline V gene has CDR1 ENHRY and CDR2 SYGVKD. V lost 8 bases to trimming and J lost 0 bases, with 14 bases between them. The CDR3 runs to 15 residues. The CDR3 coding sequence is TGTGCCATCGGGGCTAGCCTTAGCTCCTACAATGAGCAGTTCTTC. As protein: CAIGASLSSYNEQFF.

In this sample, this clonotype turned up many times. The chain employs TRBV4-1 and TRBJ2-1, with D perhaps matching TRBD2 (6 bases). The ends were cut back, 0 bases at V and 12 bases at J, with 21 bases in the middle. CDR3 length: 16 residues. CDR1 and CDR2 from the germline V gene are MGHRA and YSYEKL. DNA of the CDR3: TGCGCCAGCAGCCAAGATGACACGGGGACTGGAGGAACGCAGTTCTTC. It translates to CASSQDDTGTGGTQFF.

At least ten counts were recorded for this clonotype. This chain connects TRBV15 to TRBJ1-1, with no clear D. The germline V gene has CDR1 LNHNV and CDR2 YYDKDF (reference sequence). This CDR3 has 11 amino acids. V lost 9 bases, J lost 0 bases, and 5 bases lay in between. CDR3 DNA sequence: TGTGCCACAGAGATGAACACTGAAGCTTTCTTT. Translated: CATEMNTEAFF.

This clonotype showed up many times. This sequence joins TRBV5-6 and TRBJ1-1; D uncertain. This CDR3 is 12 amino acids long. Deletions cut 5 bases from V and 1 base from J, with 6 bases between. From germline, CDR1 is SGHDT and CDR2 YYEEEE. As DNA, the CDR3 is TGTGCCAGCAGTCCGAGGAACACTGAAGCTTTCTTT. It translates to CASSPRNTEAFF. Variable domain in full (rest from reference TRBV5-6 and TRBJ1-1): DAGVTQSPTHLIKTRGQQVTLRCSPKSGHDTVSWYQQALGQGPQFIFQYYEEEERQRGNFPDRFSGHQFPNYSSELNVNALLLGDSALYLCASSPRNTEAFFGQGTRLTVV.

This clonotype was found many times. A read error may produce the germline difference seen at one junction end. This chain joins TRBV24-1 and TRBJ2-7, with 7 bases identical to TRBD1. Per the germline V gene, CDR1 is KGHDR and CDR2 is SFDVKD. The CDR3 runs to 14 residues. The CDR3 region is CATSDGDSLYAQYF. The DNA of the CDR3 is TGTGCCACCAGTGATGGGGACAGCCTATACGCGCAGTACTTC.

This clonotype came up a few times. V gene TRBV28 combines with J gene TRBJ1-5, with a tentative D call TRBD1 (5 bases). Germline-derived CDR1 and CDR2 are MDHEN and SYDVKM. The CDR3 runs 15 residues. V lost 6 bases and J lost 1, with 13 bases in between. The CDR3: CASRPQGGSNQPQHF. CDR3 DNA: TGTGCCAGCAGACCTCAGGGAGGAAGCAATCAGCCCCAGCATTTT.

This clonotype was seen many times. V usage is TRBV6-1 and J usage is TRBJ2-7; weak D call: TRBD1 (7 bases). CDR3 length equals 13 residues. Trimming took 7 bases from V and 7 from J, leaving 17 bases between them. From germline, CDR1 is MNHNS and CDR2 SASEGT. This CDR3 reads CASIRVPGGEQYF. The DNA of the CDR3 is TGTGCCAGCATTAGGGTCCCAGGGGGGGAGCAGTACTTC.

In this sample, this clonotype turned up a few times. The V call is TRBV29-1, the J call TRBJ1-2, with a tentative D call TRBD1 (6 bases). The CDR3 is made up of 13 amino acids. Trimming shortened V by 3 bases and J by 8 bases, and 16 bases separated the two germline ends. Looked up from germline, CDR1 is SQVTM and CDR2 is ANQGSEA. CDR3 nucleotide sequence: TGCAGCGTTGATGGGGGGCAGGACGGGGGCTACACCTTC. Protein: CSVDGGQDGGYTF.

This clonotype was picked up many times. The chain has TRBV6-1 and TRBJ2-7; TRBD1 is a possible D gene (7 bases). CDR1 and CDR2 from the germline V gene are MNHNS and SASEGT. V was cut by 5 bases and J by 6 bases, with 11 bases left in between. The CDR3 length is 12 residues. The CDR3 nucleotides read TGTGCCAGCAGTTATCAGGGGGGCGAGCAGTACTTC. Translating gives CASSYQGGEQYF.

This clonotype was counted many times. The rearrangement links TRBV6-2 or TRBV6-3 to TRBJ1-5; TRBD1 might be the D (5 bases). V shed 2 bases and J shed 4 bases, with 6 bases lying between them. This CDR3 has 13 residues. Germline CDR1 reads MNHEY; CDR2 reads SVGEGT. For the CDR3, the DNA is TGTGCCAGCAGTTACAGGGGAAATCAGCCCCAGCATTTT. This gives the protein CASSYRGNQPQHF.

This clonotype was seen ten or more times. Its ends do not fully match the called genes, so a read error is possible. The chain has TRBV2 and TRBJ1-5; D remains unclear. Germline CDR1 reads SNHLY; CDR2 reads FYNNEI. CDR3 size: 14 residues. Here the CDR3 DNA reads TGTGCCAGCAGGGAAGGGAACAGCAATCAGCCCCAGCATTTT. Amino acids: CASREGNSNQPQHF.

This clonotype was counted between two and nine times. The gene calls are TRBV6-1 and TRBJ1-2, with TRBD1 matching over 9 bases. Per germline, CDR1 MNHNS and CDR2 SASEGT. CDR3 length equals 14 residues. Unmatched junction bases numbered 5, after V lost 6 bases and J lost 3 bases. The DNA for the CDR3 is TGTGCCAGCAGAGAGGACAGGGGCCACTATGGCTACACCTTC. Amino acid sequence: CASREDRGHYGYTF.